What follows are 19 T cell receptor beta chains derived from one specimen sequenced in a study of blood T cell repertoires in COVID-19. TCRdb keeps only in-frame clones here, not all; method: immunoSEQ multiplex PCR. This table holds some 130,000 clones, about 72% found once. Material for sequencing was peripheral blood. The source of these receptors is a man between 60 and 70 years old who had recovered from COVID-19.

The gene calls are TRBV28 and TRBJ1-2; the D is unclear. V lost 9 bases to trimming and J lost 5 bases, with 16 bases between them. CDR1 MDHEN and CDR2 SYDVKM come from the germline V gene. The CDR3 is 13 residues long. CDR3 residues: CASTPTRGYGYTF. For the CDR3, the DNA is TGTGCCAGTACTCCTACGCGGGGATATGGCTACACCTTC.

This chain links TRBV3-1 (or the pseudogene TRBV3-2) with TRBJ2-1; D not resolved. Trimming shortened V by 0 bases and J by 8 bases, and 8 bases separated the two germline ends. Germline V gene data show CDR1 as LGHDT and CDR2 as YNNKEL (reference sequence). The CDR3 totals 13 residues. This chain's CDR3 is CASSQDRGDEQFF. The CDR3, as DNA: TGTGCCAGCAGCCAAGATCGCGGTGATGAGCAGTTCTTC.

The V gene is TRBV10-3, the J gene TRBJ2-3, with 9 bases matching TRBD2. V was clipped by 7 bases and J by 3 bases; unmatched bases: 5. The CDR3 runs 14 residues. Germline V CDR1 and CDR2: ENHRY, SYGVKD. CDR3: CAIKAGGPTDTQYF. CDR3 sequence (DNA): TGTGCCATCAAGGCGGGGGGGCCTACAGATACGCAGTATTTT.

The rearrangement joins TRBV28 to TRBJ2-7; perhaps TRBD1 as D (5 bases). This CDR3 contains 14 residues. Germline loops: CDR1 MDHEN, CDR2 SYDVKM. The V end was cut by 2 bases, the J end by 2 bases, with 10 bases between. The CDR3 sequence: CASSLGADTYEQYF. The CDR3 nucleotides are TGTGCCAGCAGTTTAGGGGCGGATACCTACGAGCAGTACTTC.

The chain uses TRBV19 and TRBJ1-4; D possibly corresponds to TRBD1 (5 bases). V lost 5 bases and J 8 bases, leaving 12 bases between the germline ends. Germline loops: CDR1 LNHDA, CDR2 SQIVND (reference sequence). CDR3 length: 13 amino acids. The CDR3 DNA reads TGTGCCAGTAGTCCGGCGGGGCAGGAAAAACTGTTTTTT. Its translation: CASSPAGQEKLFF.

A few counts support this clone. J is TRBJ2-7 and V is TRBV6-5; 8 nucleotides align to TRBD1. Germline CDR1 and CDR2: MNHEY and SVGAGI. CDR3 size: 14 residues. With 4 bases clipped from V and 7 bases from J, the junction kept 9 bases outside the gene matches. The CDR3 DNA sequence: TGTGCCAGCAGTTTACAGGGGGGAGTTGGGGAGCAGTACTTC. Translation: CASSLQGGVGEQYF.

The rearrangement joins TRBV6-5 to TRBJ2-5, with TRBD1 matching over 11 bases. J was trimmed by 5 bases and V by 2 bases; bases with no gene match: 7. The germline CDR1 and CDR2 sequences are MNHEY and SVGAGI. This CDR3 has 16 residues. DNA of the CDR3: TGTGCCAGCAGTTACGGCGGACAGGGGGCCCAGGAGACCCAGTACTTC. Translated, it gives CASSYGGQGAQETQYF.

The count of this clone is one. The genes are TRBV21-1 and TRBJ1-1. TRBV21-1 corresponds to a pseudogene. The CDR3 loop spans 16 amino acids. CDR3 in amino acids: CASRSRGREMNTEAFF. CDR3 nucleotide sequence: TGTGCCAGCAGGTCTAGGGGGAGGGAAATGAACACTGAAGCTTTCTTT.

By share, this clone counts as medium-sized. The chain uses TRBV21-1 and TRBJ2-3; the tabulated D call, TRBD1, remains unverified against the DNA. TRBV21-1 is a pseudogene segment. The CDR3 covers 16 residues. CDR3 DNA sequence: TGTGCCAGCAGCAGCAGGGGGACCCGGGACACAGATACGCAGTATTTT. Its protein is CASSSRGTRDTDTQYF.

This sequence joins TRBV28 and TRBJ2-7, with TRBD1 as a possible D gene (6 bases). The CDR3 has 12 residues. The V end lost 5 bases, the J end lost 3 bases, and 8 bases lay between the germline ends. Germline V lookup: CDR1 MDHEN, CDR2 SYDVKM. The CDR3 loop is CASSPQGYEQYF. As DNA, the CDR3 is TGTGCCAGCAGTCCACAGGGCTACGAGCAGTACTTC.

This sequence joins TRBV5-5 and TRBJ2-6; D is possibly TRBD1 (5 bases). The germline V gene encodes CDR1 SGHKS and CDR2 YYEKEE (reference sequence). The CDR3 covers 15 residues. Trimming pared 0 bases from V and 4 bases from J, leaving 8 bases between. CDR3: CASSLAGLGANVLTF. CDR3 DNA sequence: TGTGCCAGCAGCTTGGCAGGGCTAGGGGCCAACGTCCTGACTTTC.

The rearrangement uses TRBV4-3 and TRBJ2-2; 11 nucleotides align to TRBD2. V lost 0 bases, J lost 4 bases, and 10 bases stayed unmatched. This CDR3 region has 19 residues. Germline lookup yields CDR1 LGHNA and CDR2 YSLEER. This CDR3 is CASSQDRLAGGRGTGELFF. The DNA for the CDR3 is TGCGCCAGCAGCCAAGATAGGCTAGCGGGAGGAAGGGGCACCGGGGAGCTGTTTTTT.

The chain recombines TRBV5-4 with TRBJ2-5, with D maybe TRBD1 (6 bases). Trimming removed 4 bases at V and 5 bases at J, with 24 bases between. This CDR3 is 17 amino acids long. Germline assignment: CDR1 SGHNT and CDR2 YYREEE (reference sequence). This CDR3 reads CASSPKFSAGQGETQYF. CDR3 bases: TGTGCCAGCAGCCCGAAGTTTTCGGCAGGGCAGGGGGAGACCCAGTACTTC.

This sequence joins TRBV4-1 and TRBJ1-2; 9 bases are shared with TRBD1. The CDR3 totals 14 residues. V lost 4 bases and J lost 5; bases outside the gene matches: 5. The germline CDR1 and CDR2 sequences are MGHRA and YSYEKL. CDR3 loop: CASSRPGQGYGYTF. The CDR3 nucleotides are TGCGCCAGCAGCCGTCCGGGACAGGGATATGGCTACACCTTC.

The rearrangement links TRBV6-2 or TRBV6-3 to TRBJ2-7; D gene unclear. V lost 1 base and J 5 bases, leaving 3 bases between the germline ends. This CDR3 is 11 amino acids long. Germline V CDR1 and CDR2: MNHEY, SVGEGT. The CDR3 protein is CASSYFDEQYF. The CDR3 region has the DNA TGTGCCAGCAGTTACTTCGACGAGCAGTACTTC.

DNA of the CDR3: TGTGCCAGCAGTTTTTCTACAGTGCGGGAGCCAACCTACGAGCAGTACTTC. As protein: CASSFSTVREPTYEQYF. V usage is TRBV28 and J usage is TRBJ2-7, with 7 bases fitting TRBD2. This CDR3 is built from 17 residues. Trimming at V came to 3 bases and at J to 2 bases, leaving 13 bases not matched to a gene. CDR1 is MDHEN and CDR2 is SYDVKM in the germline V gene.

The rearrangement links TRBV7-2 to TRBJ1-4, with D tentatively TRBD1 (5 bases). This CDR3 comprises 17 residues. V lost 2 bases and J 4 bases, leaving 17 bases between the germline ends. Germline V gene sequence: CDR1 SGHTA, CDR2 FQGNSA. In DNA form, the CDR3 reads TGTGCCAGCAGCTTAATTGAGGATCCAGGGTATAATGAAAAACTGTTTTTT. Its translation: CASSLIEDPGYNEKLFF.

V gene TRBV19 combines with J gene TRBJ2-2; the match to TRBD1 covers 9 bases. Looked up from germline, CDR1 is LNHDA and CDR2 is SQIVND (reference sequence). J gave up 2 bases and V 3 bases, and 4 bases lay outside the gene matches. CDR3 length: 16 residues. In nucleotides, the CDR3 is TGTGCCAGTAGTATTGACAGGGGGATTAACACCGGGGAGCTGTTTTTT. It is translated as CASSIDRGINTGELFF.

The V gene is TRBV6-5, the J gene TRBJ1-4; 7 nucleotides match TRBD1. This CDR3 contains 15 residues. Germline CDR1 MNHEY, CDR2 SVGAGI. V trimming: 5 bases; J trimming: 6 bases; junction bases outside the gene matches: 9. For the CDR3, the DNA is TGTGCCAGCAGTATTACGGCAGGGGGAGATGAAAAACTGTTTTTT. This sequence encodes CASSITAGGDEKLFF.